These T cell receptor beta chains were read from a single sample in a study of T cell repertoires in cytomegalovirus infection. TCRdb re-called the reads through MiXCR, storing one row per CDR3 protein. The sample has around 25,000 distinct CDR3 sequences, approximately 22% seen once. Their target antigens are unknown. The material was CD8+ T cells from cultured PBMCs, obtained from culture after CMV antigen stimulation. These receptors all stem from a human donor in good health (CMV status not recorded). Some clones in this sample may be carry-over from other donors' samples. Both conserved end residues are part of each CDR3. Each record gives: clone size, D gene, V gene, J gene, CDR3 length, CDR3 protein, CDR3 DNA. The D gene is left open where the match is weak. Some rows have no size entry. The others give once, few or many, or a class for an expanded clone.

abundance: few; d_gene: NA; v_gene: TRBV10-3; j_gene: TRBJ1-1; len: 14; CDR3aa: CAISAQDMNTEAFF; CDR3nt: TGTGCCATCAGTGCACAAGACATGAACACTGAAGCTTTCTTT
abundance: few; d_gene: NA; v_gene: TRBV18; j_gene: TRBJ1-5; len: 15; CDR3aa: CASSHEGYGNQPQHF; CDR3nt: TGTGCCAGCTCCCACGAGGGGTATGGCAATCAGCCCCAGCATTTT
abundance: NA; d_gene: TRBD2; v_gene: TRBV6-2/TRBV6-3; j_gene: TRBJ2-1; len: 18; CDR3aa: CASSPGTSGGGLYNEQFF; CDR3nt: TGTGCCAGCAGCCCCGGGACTAGCGGGGGAGGGCTCTACAATGAGCAGTTCTTC
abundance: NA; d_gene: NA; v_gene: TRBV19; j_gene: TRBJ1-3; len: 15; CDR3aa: CASKAQGLDGNTIYF; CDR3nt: TGTGCCAGTAAAGCTCAGGGTTTGGATGGAAACACCATATATTTT
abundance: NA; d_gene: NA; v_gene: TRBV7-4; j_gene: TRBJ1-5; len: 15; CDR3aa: CASSSGPPRGLPQHF; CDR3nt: TGTGCCAGCAGTTCGGGCCCTCCCAGAGGGTTGCCCCAGCATTTT
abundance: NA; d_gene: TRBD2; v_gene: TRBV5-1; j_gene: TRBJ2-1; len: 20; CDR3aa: CASSPYGILAGGQVINEQFF; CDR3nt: TGCGCCAGCAGCCCCTACGGGATTCTAGCGGGGGGGCAAGTAATCAATGAGCAGTTCTTC
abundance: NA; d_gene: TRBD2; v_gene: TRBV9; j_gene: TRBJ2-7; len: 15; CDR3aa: CASSVDSGGSYEQYF; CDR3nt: TGTGCCAGCAGCGTAGACAGCGGGGGGTCCTACGAGCAGTACTTC
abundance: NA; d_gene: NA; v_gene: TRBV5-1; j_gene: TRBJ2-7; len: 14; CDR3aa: CASSLKQGLYEQYF; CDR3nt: TGCGCCAGCAGCTTGAAGCAGGGGCTCTACGAGCAGTACTTC
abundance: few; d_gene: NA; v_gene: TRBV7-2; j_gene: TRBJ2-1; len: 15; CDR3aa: CASSLEAGAYNEQFF; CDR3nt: TGTGCCAGCAGCTTAGAGGCGGGGGCATACAATGAGCAGTTCTTC
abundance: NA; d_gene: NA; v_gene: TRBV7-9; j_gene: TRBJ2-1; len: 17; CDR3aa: CASSSTPADPTYNEQFF; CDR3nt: TGTGCCAGCAGCTCCACGCCCGCCGACCCAACCTACAATGAGCAGTTCTTC
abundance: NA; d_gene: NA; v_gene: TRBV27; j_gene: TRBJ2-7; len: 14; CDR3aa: CASSLTRGEYEQYF; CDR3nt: TGTGCCAGCAGTTTGACCAGGGGGGAGTACGAGCAGTACTTC
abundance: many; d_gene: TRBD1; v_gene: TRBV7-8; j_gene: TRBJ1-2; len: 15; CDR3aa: CASSGSGQGIYGYTF; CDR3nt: TGTGCCAGCAGCGGATCGGGACAGGGAATCTATGGCTACACCTTC
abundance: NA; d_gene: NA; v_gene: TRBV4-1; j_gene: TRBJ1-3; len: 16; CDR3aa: CASSPKAVHSGNTIYF; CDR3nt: TGCGCCAGCAGCCCAAAAGCGGTTCACTCTGGAAACACCATATATTTT
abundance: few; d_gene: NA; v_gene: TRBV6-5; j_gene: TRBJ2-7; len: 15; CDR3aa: CASRVSQGSSYEQYF; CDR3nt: TGTGCCAGCAGGGTATCGCAGGGGAGCTCCTACGAGCAGTACTTC
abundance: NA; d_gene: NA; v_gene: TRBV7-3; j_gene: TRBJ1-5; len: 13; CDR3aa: CASSLTAGQPQHF; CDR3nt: TGTGCCAGCAGCTTAACGGCTGGTCAGCCCCAGCATTTT
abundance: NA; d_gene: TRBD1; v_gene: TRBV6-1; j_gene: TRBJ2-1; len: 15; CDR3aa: CASSSQGADYNEQFF; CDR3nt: TGTGCCAGCAGTTCCCAGGGGGCCGATTACAATGAGCAGTTCTTC
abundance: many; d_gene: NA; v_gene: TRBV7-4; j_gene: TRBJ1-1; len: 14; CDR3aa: CASSLLGRNTEAFF; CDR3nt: TGTGCCAGCAGCTTACTCGGCCGGAACACTGAAGCTTTCTTT